The clone carrying this T cell receptor (beta chain) was counted a few times. Its antigen is undetermined. The entry originates in a study of cytomegalovirus exposure and HLA in healthy donors. Study-level points and caveats: Rarity characterized most TCR sequences, yet some public TCRs appeared in many donors. A later analysis reportedly found that, within productive TCRs, an Asian-associated ancestry cluster had fewer N-insertions than the mean observed across the approximately 690 donors. Accurate prediction of HLA-A and HLA-B alleles (for most subjects) was reportedly achieved from TCR beta sequences.

The PCR made use of 60 Vbeta and 13 Jbeta primers. Sequenced by immunoSEQ multiplex PCR; TCRdb stores in-frame clones only, minus some. The data contain more than 150,000 clones, approximately 85% of them seen just once; the ten biggest clones take up approximately 8.5%. The germline gives CDR1 LNHDA, CDR2 SQIVND (reference sequence). V was trimmed by 3 bases and J by 4 bases, leaving 6 bases between them. This CDR3 region has 13 residues. This chain links TRBV19 with TRBJ1-4; D is unresolved. Sequencing input: PBMCs. The sequence came from a man aged 18 to 35 in good health and CMV-seropositive. This CDR3 reads CASSIRVNEKLFF. The CDR3 region has the DNA TGTGCCAGTAGTATCCGGGTTAATGAAAAACTGTTTTTT.